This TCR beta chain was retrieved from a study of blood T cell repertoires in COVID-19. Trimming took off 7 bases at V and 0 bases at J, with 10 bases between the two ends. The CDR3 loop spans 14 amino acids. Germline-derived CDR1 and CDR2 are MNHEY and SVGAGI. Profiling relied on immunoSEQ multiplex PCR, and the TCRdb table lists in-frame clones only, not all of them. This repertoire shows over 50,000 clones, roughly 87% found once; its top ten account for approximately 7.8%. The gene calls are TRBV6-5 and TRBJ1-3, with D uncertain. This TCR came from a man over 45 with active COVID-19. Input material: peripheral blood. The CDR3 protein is CASIGLSSGNTIYF. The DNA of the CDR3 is TGTGCCAGCATCGGACTTAGCTCTGGAAACACCATATATTTT.